Below, 9 T cell receptor beta chains from the same sample are listed, as sequenced in a study of blood T cell repertoires in COVID-19. Produced via immunoSEQ multiplex PCR; TCRdb's table is partial and in-frame only. The sample yields 130,000 or so clones, about 89% seen once. Sequences were obtained from peripheral blood. Receptors were obtained from a man aged 45-60 years with active or convalescent COVID-19.

This clone has a handful of counts. The chain links TRBV19 to TRBJ1-5, with unresolved D. Trimming cost V 5 bases and J 3 bases, with 11 bases left between them. Germline V CDR1 and CDR2: LNHDA, SQIVND (reference sequence). There are 14 residues in the CDR3. The CDR3: CASSPGANNQPQHF. As DNA, the CDR3 is TGTGCCAGTAGTCCGGGAGCTAACAATCAGCCCCAGCATTTT. Filled out from reference TRBV19 and TRBJ1-5, the complete variable domain reads DGGITQSPKYLFRKEGQNVTLSCEQNLNHDAMYWYRQDPGQGLRLIYYSQIVNDFQKGDIAEGYSVSREKKESFPLTVTSAQKNPTAFYLCASSPGANNQPQHFGDGTRLSIL.

The rearrangement links TRBV12-5 to TRBJ1-2; possible D gene TRBD1, 5 bases. Per the germline V gene, CDR1 is LGHNT and CDR2 is FRNRAP. This CDR3 contains 16 residues. V lost 0 bases, J lost 4 bases, and 15 bases lay in between. The CDR3 protein is CASGLVFGTEGYGYTF. CDR3 coding DNA: TGTGCTAGTGGTTTGGTTTTTGGGACGGAGGGCTATGGCTACACCTTC.

V gene TRBV5-1 combines with J gene TRBJ1-2; D ambiguous. Per the germline V gene, CDR1 is SGHRS and CDR2 is YFSETQ. The CDR3 spans 15 residues. V lost 4 bases and J lost 4, with 17 bases in between. The CDR3 region is CASSPDGSSGYGYTF. The DNA of the CDR3 is TGCGCCAGCAGCCCGGACGGGAGTTCGGGCTATGGCTACACCTTC.

The rearrangement uses TRBV18 and TRBJ2-2, with TRBD2 matching 7 bases. Looked up from germline, CDR1 is KGHSH and CDR2 is LQKENI. The CDR3 extends over 18 amino acids. V lost 4 bases and J lost 3; bases outside the gene matches: 14. The CDR3 spells CASSLMQGMAGDTGELFF. The CDR3 DNA reads as TGTGCCAGCTCACTAATGCAGGGTATGGCGGGAGACACCGGGGAGCTGTTTTTT.

The CDR3 DNA reads as TGTGCCAGTAGTATATCGCCCGGGACAGCTACCTACGAGCAGTACTTC. Encoded protein: CASSISPGTATYEQYF. J is TRBJ2-7 and V is TRBV19, with 7 bases aligning to TRBD1. The ends lost 2 bases at V and 2 bases at J; junction bases unmatched: 9. The CDR3 sequence is 16 residues long. Germline V lookup: CDR1 LNHDA, CDR2 SQIVND (reference sequence).

The CDR3 DNA is TGTGCCAGCAGCCACAGGCAGGGCACCGGGGAGCTGTTTTTT. Protein sequence: CASSHRQGTGELFF. This chain links TRBV11-3 with TRBJ2-2; tentatively, D is TRBD1 (5 bases). The V end lost 5 bases, the J end lost 4 bases, and 11 bases lay between the germline ends. The CDR3 runs 14 residues. Germline lookup yields CDR1 SGHNT and CDR2 YENEEA.

The CDR3 DNA reads TGTGCCACCAGTGACCGCTCGAGGGGCGGGAGGGGCACAGATACGCAGTATTTT. Encoded protein: CATSDRSRGGRGTDTQYF. V is TRBV24-1 and J is TRBJ2-3; 9 bases map to TRBD2. V was pared by 4 bases and J by 1 base, with 11 bases of the junction left unmatched. This CDR3 region has 18 residues. Germline V gene sequence: CDR1 KGHDR, CDR2 SFDVKD.

DNA for the CDR3: TGTGCCAGCTCACCGGGGTCCCACGGGGATGAGCAGTTCTTC. Its protein is CASSPGSHGDEQFF. This chain uses TRBV18 with TRBJ2-1; D possibly corresponds to TRBD2 (5 bases). V shed 3 bases and J shed 8 bases, with 14 bases lying between them. The CDR3 loop spans 14 amino acids. From germline, CDR1 is KGHSH and CDR2 LQKENI. The full variable domain, in which reference TRBV18 and TRBJ2-1 provide the parts outside the CDR3, is NAGVMQNPRHLVRRRGQEARLRCSPMKGHSHVYWYRQLPEEGLKFMVYLQKENIIDESGMPKERFSAEFPKEGPSILRIQQVVRGDSAAYFCASSPGSHGDEQFFGPGTRLTVL.

V is TRBV27 and J is TRBJ1-6, with a possible D match to TRBD1 (5 bases). Germline V gives CDR1 MNHEY, CDR2 SMNVEV (reference sequence). V lost 3 bases and J lost 6, with 9 bases in between. This CDR3 spans 14 amino acids. CDR3 nucleotides: TGTGCCAGCAGTTTTCGACAGACTAATTCACCCCTCCACTTT. Translated: CASSFRQTNSPLHF.